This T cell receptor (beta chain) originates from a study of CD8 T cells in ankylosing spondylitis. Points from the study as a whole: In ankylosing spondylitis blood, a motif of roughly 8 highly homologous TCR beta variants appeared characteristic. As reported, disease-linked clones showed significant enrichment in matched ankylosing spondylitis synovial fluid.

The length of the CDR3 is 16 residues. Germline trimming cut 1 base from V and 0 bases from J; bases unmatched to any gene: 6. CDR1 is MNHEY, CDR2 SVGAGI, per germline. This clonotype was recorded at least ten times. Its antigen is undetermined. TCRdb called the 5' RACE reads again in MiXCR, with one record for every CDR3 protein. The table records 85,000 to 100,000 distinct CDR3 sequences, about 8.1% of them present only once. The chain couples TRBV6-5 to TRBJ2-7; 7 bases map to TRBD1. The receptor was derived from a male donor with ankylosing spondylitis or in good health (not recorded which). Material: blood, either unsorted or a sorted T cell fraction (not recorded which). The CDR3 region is CASSYWTGESSYEQYF. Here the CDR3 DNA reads TGTGCCAGCAGTTACTGGACAGGCGAGAGCTCCTACGAGCAGTACTTC.